A single sample gave rise to the 22 T cell receptor beta chains below, sequenced in a study of cytomegalovirus exposure and HLA in healthy donors. The primer mix had 60 Vbeta and 13 Jbeta primers. Measured with immunoSEQ multiplex PCR; TCRdb has only the in-frame clones, and not every one. The table records roughly 140,000 clones, roughly 87% of them present only once. What was sequenced was PBMCs. These receptors all stem from a man aged 30-40 years in good health and CMV-seropositive.

This clone was counted a few times. The chain is built from TRBV11-2 and TRBJ2-1, with 9 nucleotides matching TRBD2. The CDR3 extends over 13 amino acids. The junction had 3 bases not matched to a gene; V was cut back by 8 bases and J by 4 bases. Per germline, CDR1 SGHAT and CDR2 FQNNGV. The CDR3 nucleotides are TGTGCCAGCGGGACTAGCCTTTACAATGAGCAGTTCTTC. This sequence encodes CASGTSLYNEQFF.

The chain carries TRBV2 and TRBJ1-5; perhaps TRBD1 as D (6 bases). Trimming left V 9 bases short and J 2 bases short, with 17 bases between. Germline assignment: CDR1 SNHLY and CDR2 FYNNEI. The CDR3 loop spans 15 amino acids. The DNA of the CDR3 is TGTGCCAGTGATCAGGGGATTACGGGCAATCAGCCCCAGCATTTT. Translating gives CASDQGITGNQPQHF.

For this clone: Given a far larger clone just one base away, this is likely a sequencing read error. The chain recombines TRBV7-6 with TRBJ1-1; D unresolved. The CDR3 consists of 15 residues. Germline loops: CDR1 SGHVS, CDR2 FNYEAQ. CDR3 nucleotides: TGTGCCGGCAGCGAGAGGGAGGGATTGGGCACTGAAGCTTTCTTT. Translating it yields CAGSEREGLGTEAFF.

This clone was seen a single time. CDR3 sequence reads: CASSPGTTPLETQYF. Written as DNA, the CDR3 is TGTGCCAGCAGCCCAGGGACTACCCCTCTAGAGACCCAGTACTTC. V and J are TRBV27 and TRBJ2-5; 7 bases are a match to TRBD2. This CDR3 is built from 15 residues. The V and J ends lost 6 bases and 4 bases, in that order; junction bases with no gene match: 11. Germline CDR1 and CDR2: MNHEY and SMNVEV (reference sequence).

The chain has TRBV28 and TRBJ1-2; 9 nucleotides agree with TRBD1. The CDR3 is made up of 13 amino acids. CDR1 is MDHEN and CDR2 is SYDVKM in the germline V gene. J lost 5 bases, V lost 6 bases, and 4 bases had no gene match. CDR3 DNA: TGTGCCAGCAGCCGACAGGGGGATTATGGCTACACCTTC. Amino acid sequence: CASSRQGDYGYTF.

V usage is TRBV27 and J usage is TRBJ2-2; 14 bases fit TRBD2. V lost 6 bases, J lost 7 bases, and 7 bases stayed unmatched. Germline CDR1 is MNHEY and CDR2 is SMNVEV (reference sequence). The CDR3 length is 16 residues. CDR3 region: CASSSTSGGAGGELFF. The CDR3 DNA reads as TGTGCCAGCAGCTCGACTAGCGGGGGGGCGGGCGGGGAGCTGTTTTTT.

This clone has only one observation. The chain couples TRBV28 to TRBJ1-2; 8 bases are a match to TRBD1. The CDR3 covers 15 residues. Germline CDR1 MDHEN, CDR2 SYDVKM. Trimming at V came to 5 bases and at J to 8 bases, leaving 13 bases not matched to a gene. For the CDR3, the DNA is TGTGCCAGCAGTCCCGGGACAGGCCTACCCGGAGGCTACACCTTC. This gives the protein CASSPGTGLPGGYTF.

The rearrangement joins TRBV6-5 to TRBJ2-7; TRBD1 matches 7 bases. Germline assignment: CDR1 MNHEY and CDR2 SVGAGI. The V and J ends lost 3 bases and 4 bases, in that order; junction bases with no gene match: 3. The CDR3 runs 13 residues. CDR3: CASSYDRVYEQYF. The CDR3 nucleotides read TGTGCCAGCAGTTATGACAGGGTTTACGAGCAGTACTTC.

This chain links TRBV4-1 with TRBJ2-4, with D possibly being TRBD1 (6 bases). Germline V lookup: CDR1 MGHRA, CDR2 YSYEKL. The CDR3 extends over 16 amino acids. Trimming left V 2 bases short and J 2 bases short, with 13 bases between. The CDR3 protein is CASSQQGPVTKNIQYF. The CDR3 nucleotides read TGCGCCAGCAGCCAACAGGGGCCCGTAACCAAAAACATTCAGTACTTC.

CDR3 in amino acids: CASRASGRFSYEQYF. The CDR3 DNA reads TGTGCCAGTAGGGCGAGCGGGAGGTTCTCCTACGAGCAGTACTTC. The chain carries TRBV19 and TRBJ2-7; TRBD2 agrees at 9 bases. Germline assignment: CDR1 LNHDA and CDR2 SQIVND (reference sequence). This CDR3 comprises 15 residues. V shed 6 bases, J shed 0 bases, and the junction held 6 bases outside the gene matches.

The genes are TRBV10-3 and TRBJ1-5; TRBD1 aligns across 7 bases. The length of the CDR3 is 14 residues. With V trimmed by 0 bases and J by 5 bases, 1 base remained unmatched. Per germline, CDR1 ENHRY and CDR2 SYGVKD. The CDR3 is CAISESQGDQPQHF. The CDR3 bases are TGTGCCATCAGTGAGTCCCAGGGGGATCAGCCCCAGCATTTT.

The chain combines TRBV27 with TRBJ2-5; D unclear. This CDR3 is 13 amino acids long. Trimming removed 5 bases at V and 7 bases at J, with 14 bases between. The germline V gene encodes CDR1 MNHEY and CDR2 SMNVEV (reference sequence). CDR3 nucleotides: TGTGCCAGCAGTCCCACCCCCCGGTCGACCCAGTACTTC. Translated: CASSPTPRSTQYF.

The chain uses TRBV30 and TRBJ2-7; TRBD1 matches at 7 bases. CDR3 length: 14 residues. V dropped 1 base and J dropped 5; count of bases not matched to a gene: 8. Germline lookup yields CDR1 GTSNPN and CDR2 SVGIG (reference sequence). The CDR3 DNA reads TGTGCCTGGAGTGACTCTGAGGGGGCTGACGAGCAGTACTTC. As protein: CAWSDSEGADEQYF. The whole variable domain, filled in from reference TRBV30 and TRBJ2-7, reads SQTIHQWPATLVQPVGSPLSLECTVEGTSNPNLYWYRQAAGRGLQLLFYSVGIGQISSEVPQNLSASRPQDRQFILSSKKLLLSDSGFYLCAWSDSEGADEQYFGPGTRLTVT.

The V and J genes are TRBV7-2 and TRBJ2-4, with TRBD1 matching over 9 bases. Looked up from germline, CDR1 is SGHTA and CDR2 is FQGNSA. With 2 bases clipped from V and 8 bases from J, the junction kept 7 bases outside the gene matches. The CDR3 has 15 amino acids. The CDR3 sequence: CASSLNRGLRDIQYF. The CDR3 coding sequence is TGTGCCAGCAGCTTAAACAGGGGGCTTAGGGACATTCAGTACTTC.

V is TRBV7-9 and J is TRBJ1-1; perhaps TRBD1 as D (6 bases). V gave up 5 bases and J gave up 1 base, with 17 bases separating them. Per germline, CDR1 SEHNR and CDR2 FQNEAQ (reference sequence). This CDR3 spans 16 amino acids. Here the CDR3 DNA reads TGTGCCAGCAGCGGAGGAGCCGGGACACGGAACACTGAAGCTTTCTTT. Its translation: CASSGGAGTRNTEAFF.

V is TRBV28 and J is TRBJ2-7, with D possibly TRBD1 on 6 matching bases. Trimming cost V 5 bases and J 3 bases, with 14 bases left between them. The V gene's germline CDR1 is MDHEN and CDR2 SYDVKM. This CDR3 is built from 14 residues. The CDR3: CASSPPQGRYEQYF. For the CDR3, the DNA is TGTGCCAGCAGTCCACCACAGGGCCGCTACGAGCAGTACTTC.

J is TRBJ2-7 and V is TRBV6-5, with 8 bases identical to TRBD2. J gave up 4 bases and V 6 bases, and 11 bases lay outside the gene matches. The CDR3 length is 15 residues. Germline V gives CDR1 MNHEY, CDR2 SVGAGI. The CDR3 sequence is CASRDRTSSTYEQYF. CDR3 DNA sequence: TGTGCCAGCAGGGACCGGACTAGCAGCACATACGAGCAGTACTTC.

This clone came up a few times. The chain couples TRBV5-4 to TRBJ1-1, with D perhaps TRBD1 (6 bases). The CDR3 length is 13 residues. Trimming shortened V by 0 bases and J by 8 bases, and 11 bases separated the two germline ends. Germline-derived CDR1 and CDR2 are SGHNT and YYREEE (reference sequence). CDR3 sequence reads: CASSLAGAEEAFF. In nucleotides, the CDR3 is TGTGCCAGCAGCTTGGCAGGGGCAGAAGAAGCTTTCTTT.

This clone came up once. V gene TRBV5-6 combines with J gene TRBJ1-5; D not certain. V lost 1 base and J 4 bases, leaving 6 bases between the germline ends. Germline CDR1 reads SGHDT; CDR2 reads YYEEEE. This CDR3 region has 13 residues. CDR3 coding DNA: TGTGCCAGCAGCTTGTGGCCAAATCAGCCCCAGCATTTT. Its protein product is CASSLWPNQPQHF.

The chain joins TRBV6-1 to TRBJ1-1; maybe TRBD1 (5 bases). The germline V gene encodes CDR1 MNHNS and CDR2 SASEGT. CDR3 size: 15 residues. V lost 2 bases, J lost 1 base, and 11 bases lay in between. The CDR3 DNA reads TGTGCCAGCAGTGAACCGAACAGGCCGAACACTGAAGCTTTCTTT. It translates to CASSEPNRPNTEAFF.

The chain employs TRBV4-3 and TRBJ2-5; 9 nucleotides match TRBD2. CDR1 is LGHNA and CDR2 is YSLEER in the germline V gene. V dropped 0 bases and J dropped 4; count of bases not matched to a gene: 6. The CDR3 consists of 16 residues. The CDR3 DNA follows: TGCGCCAGCAGCCAAGACCTGCGGGGGGGCCGAGAGACCCAGTACTTC. It encodes CASSQDLRGGRETQYF.

The V call is TRBV6-6, the J call TRBJ1-1, with D tentatively TRBD1 (5 bases). The CDR3 runs to 14 residues. Trimming took off 5 bases at V and 8 bases at J, with 18 bases between the two ends. CDR1 and CDR2 from the germline V gene are MNHNY and SVGAGI (reference sequence). As DNA, the CDR3 is TGTGCCAGCAGTCATGCCGGGGGGGGTCGCGAAGCTTTCTTT. Translating gives CASSHAGGGREAFF.